The 28 T cell receptor beta chains listed next were all sequenced from one sample in a study of healthy donors' naive CD4 and CD8 T cells. Starting from around 500 ng of total RNA, TCR libraries were made with linear amplification. TCRdb re-called the reads with MiXCR, one entry per CDR3 protein. This repertoire shows approximately 200,000 distinct CDR3 sequences, under 85% found once; its top ten account for 2.3%. The sample taken for sequencing was naive CD4+ and CD8+ T cells sorted from blood, pooled from several donors. Receptor source: a pool of human donors in good health; the sample pools cells from several healthy donors.

The chain recombines TRBV6-5 with TRBJ2-7; possible D gene TRBD2, 6 bases. CDR3 length: 14 residues. Germline-derived CDR1 and CDR2 are MNHEY and SVGAGI. The V end lost 6 bases, the J end lost 2 bases, and 14 bases lay between the germline ends. Written as DNA, the CDR3 is TGTGCCAGCAGCCCGGGACTCTCCGCCTACGAGCAGTACGTC. This gives the protein CASSPGLSAYEQYV.

The J gene is TRBJ2-3, the V gene TRBV10-3; 13 bases are shared with TRBD2. V trimming: 8 bases; J trimming: 0 bases; junction bases outside the gene matches: 14. This CDR3 is built from 19 residues. Germline values: CDR1 ENHRY, CDR2 SYGVKD. For the CDR3, the DNA is TGTGCCATCGGGGGGACTAGCGGGGATCGCTTAACTAGCACAGATACGCAGTATTTT. Its translation: CAIGGTSGDRLTSTDTQYF.

The sample holds one count of this clonotype. V and J are TRBV6-2 or TRBV6-3 and TRBJ2-1, with 8 bases lining up with TRBD2. The CDR3 has 15 amino acids. In germline, CDR1 is MNHEY, CDR2 SVGEGT. V shed 7 bases, J shed 7 bases, and the junction held 12 bases outside the gene matches. CDR3 bases: TGTGCCAGCAAAAATAGCGGGATGGTACGAAATGAGCAGTTCTTC. Translating gives CASKNSGMVRNEQFF.

J is TRBJ2-5 and V is TRBV27; 8 nucleotides match TRBD1. The CDR3 is made up of 14 amino acids. Per germline, CDR1 MNHEY and CDR2 SMNVEV (reference sequence). V gave up 5 bases and J gave up 5 bases; unmatched junction bases: 7. Here the CDR3 DNA reads TGTGCCAGCAGTGCGGACAGGGCATGGGAGACCCAGTACTTC. It specifies CASSADRAWETQYF.

The V gene is TRBV27, the J gene TRBJ2-2; D remains ambiguous. This CDR3 is built from 14 residues. From germline, CDR1 is MNHEY and CDR2 SMNVEV (reference sequence). V dropped 4 bases and J dropped 3 bases, with 9 bases sitting between them. The CDR3 DNA reads as TGTGCCAGCAGTTGGGGTTCCGACACCGGGGAGCTGTTTTTT. Protein sequence: CASSWGSDTGELFF.

V usage is TRBV29-1 and J usage is TRBJ2-7, with D hard to call. V lost 3 bases and J lost 0, with 9 bases in between. CDR1 SQVTM and CDR2 ANQGSEA come from the germline V gene. This CDR3 comprises 13 residues. The CDR3 region has the DNA TGCAGCGTTGATGCCGAGAGCTCCTACGAGCAGTACTTC. It specifies CSVDAESSYEQYF.

J is TRBJ1-1 and V is TRBV20-1; D is ambiguous. Germline V gene sequence: CDR1 DFQATT, CDR2 SNEGSKA (reference sequence). This CDR3 contains 12 residues. The V gene lost 1 base and the J gene lost 4 bases, with 7 bases spanning the gap. The DNA for the CDR3 is TGCAGTGCTAGAGGGACGAGCACTGAAGCTTTCTTT. This sequence encodes CSARGTSTEAFF.

This rearrangement joins TRBV19 to TRBJ1-5; D is ambiguous. This CDR3 is 13 amino acids long. Germline CDR1 LNHDA, CDR2 SQIVND (reference sequence). The germline V and J ends were trimmed by 5 bases and 4 bases, with 9 bases remaining between them. This chain's CDR3 is CASSWAGNQPQHF. CDR3 sequence (DNA): TGTGCCAGTAGTTGGGCTGGGAATCAGCCCCAGCATTTT.

The CDR3 spells CAWQTKGEGNTIYF. CDR3 DNA: TGTGCCTGGCAAACTAAGGGTGAAGGAAACACCATATATTTT. The V gene is TRBV30, the J gene TRBJ1-3; D gene unclear. Per the germline V gene, CDR1 is GTSNPN and CDR2 is SVGIG (reference sequence). The CDR3 loop spans 14 amino acids. The ends were cut back, 5 bases at V and 4 bases at J, with 15 bases in the middle.

V and J are TRBV27 and TRBJ1-5; 11 bases match TRBD1. Germline loops: CDR1 MNHEY, CDR2 SMNVEV (reference sequence). The CDR3 runs to 16 residues. The V and J ends lost 11 bases and 2 bases, in that order; junction bases with no gene match: 11. As DNA, the CDR3 is TGTGCCGGCCGGGACAGGGGGGTGAAAGGCAATCAGCCCCAGCATTTT. Residues: CAGRDRGVKGNQPQHF.

On this clonotype: A read error may produce the germline difference seen at one junction end. The V gene is TRBV5-1, the J gene TRBJ1-1; TRBD1 is a possible D gene (6 bases). CDR3 length equals 13 residues. Per germline, CDR1 SGHRS and CDR2 YFSETQ. The CDR3 here is CASSTQGRPEAFF. DNA of the CDR3: TGTGCCAGCAGCACACAGGGTCGTCCTGAAGCTTTCTTT.

This chain's CDR3 is CASSLVGQKETQYF. CDR3 DNA: TGTGCCAGCAGCTTAGTGGGACAGAAAGAGACCCAGTACTTC. The chain carries TRBV7-8 and TRBJ2-5; 7 bases are shared with TRBD1. The V gene end was trimmed by 1 base and the J gene end by 3 bases; junction bases not matched to a gene: 2. CDR3 length: 14 residues. Germline lookup yields CDR1 SGHVS and CDR2 FQNEAQ.

This clonotype has only one observation. This chain uses TRBV19 with TRBJ2-7; TRBD2 aligns across 7 bases. The CDR3 is 15 amino acids. With 5 bases clipped from V and 0 bases from J, the junction kept 7 bases outside the gene matches. Germline V gene lookup returns CDR1 LNHDA and CDR2 SQIVND (reference sequence). CDR3 nucleotides: TGTGCCAGTAGTGCTTACTCGGGGGGCTCCTACGAGCAGTACTTC. The encoded protein is CASSAYSGGSYEQYF.

In its sample, this clonotype was seen once. The J gene is TRBJ1-1, the V gene TRBV29-1, with D perhaps TRBD1 (6 bases). The V end lost 4 bases, the J end lost 0 bases, and 9 bases lay between the germline ends. CDR1 and CDR2 (germline): SQVTM, ANQGSEA. The CDR3 has 13 residues. Here the CDR3 reads CSVAWTVNTEAFF. The CDR3, as DNA: TGCAGCGTTGCTTGGACAGTGAACACTGAAGCTTTCTTT.

The rearrangement joins TRBV29-1 to TRBJ1-2; D remains ambiguous. The CDR3 sequence is 11 residues long. Trimming shortened V by 3 bases and J by 2 bases, and 4 bases separated the two germline ends. Germline CDR1 reads SQVTM; CDR2 reads ANQGSEA. The CDR3 loop reads CSVDINYGYTF. The CDR3 DNA is TGCAGCGTTGACATCAACTATGGCTACACCTTC. Filled out from reference TRBV29-1 and TRBJ1-2, the complete variable domain reads SAVISQKPSRDICQRGTSLTIQCQVDSQVTMMFWYRQQPGQSLTLIATANQGSEATYESGFVIDKFPISRPNLTFSTLTVSNMSPEDSSIYLCSVDINYGYTFGSGTRLTVV.

The genes are TRBV30 and TRBJ1-1; a possible D gene is TRBD1 (5 bases). The CDR3 loop spans 12 amino acids. Trimming removed 3 bases from V and 4 bases from J, with 9 bases in between. Germline V gene lookup returns CDR1 GTSNPN and CDR2 SVGIG (reference sequence). The CDR3: CAWSSQGTEAFF. CDR3 DNA sequence: TGTGCCTGGAGCTCTCAGGGCACTGAAGCTTTCTTT.

V gene TRBV29-1 combines with J gene TRBJ2-7, with 9 bases fitting TRBD1. Looked up from germline, CDR1 is SQVTM and CDR2 is ANQGSEA. Unmatched junction bases numbered 10, after V lost 7 bases and J lost 6 bases. This CDR3 has 13 amino acids. The DNA of the CDR3 is TGCAGCGCCGGGGACAGGGTAGGGTCCGAGCAGTACTTC. Translation: CSAGDRVGSEQYF.

This sequence joins TRBV12-3 or TRBV12-4 and TRBJ1-5, with D perhaps matching TRBD1 (5 bases). With 1 base removed from V and 7 bases from J, the gap between germline ends came to 8 bases. This CDR3 has 13 amino acids. CDR3 in amino acids: CASSLGREQPQHF. CDR3 DNA sequence: TGTGCCAGCAGTTTAGGCAGGGAACAGCCCCAGCATTTT.

The gene calls are TRBV19 and TRBJ2-7; D might be TRBD1 or TRBD2, each matching 5 bases. The CDR3 has 16 amino acids. The V end lost 5 bases, the J end lost 1 base, and 18 bases lay between the germline ends. Looked up from germline, CDR1 is LNHDA and CDR2 is SQIVND (reference sequence). The CDR3 here is CASSSRPGWGSYEQYF. The CDR3 DNA reads TGTGCCAGTAGTTCCCGGCCTGGGTGGGGGTCCTACGAGCAGTACTTC.

This chain joins TRBV4-3 and TRBJ2-7, with TRBD1 matching 9 bases. The trim removed 0 bases at V and 4 bases at J, leaving 4 bases unmatched. CDR1 is LGHNA and CDR2 is YSLEER in the germline V gene. CDR3 length: 15 residues. This chain's CDR3 is CASSQEQGASYEQYF. The CDR3 coding sequence is TGCGCCAGCAGCCAAGAACAGGGGGCATCTTACGAGCAGTACTTC.

This chain uses TRBV29-1 with TRBJ1-1, with D unclear. There are 12 residues in the CDR3. Trimming stripped 3 bases from V and 0 bases from J, with 5 bases between. Germline-derived CDR1 and CDR2 are SQVTM and ANQGSEA. CDR3 residues: CSVDNMNTEAFF. The CDR3 DNA is TGCAGCGTTGACAACATGAACACTGAAGCTTTCTTT.

The V gene is TRBV27, the J gene TRBJ1-1; 9 bases are shared with TRBD1. Germline CDR1 MNHEY, CDR2 SMNVEV (reference sequence). Germline trimming cut 6 bases from V and 0 bases from J; bases unmatched to any gene: 2. CDR3 length: 14 residues. CDR3 nucleotide sequence: TGTGCCAGCAGCGGGACAGGGTTGAACACTGAAGCTTTCTTT. It codes for CASSGTGLNTEAFF.

Here the CDR3 reads CASSPTDRVLTEAFF. DNA of the CDR3: TGTGCCAGTAGTCCCACAGACAGGGTTCTAACTGAAGCTTTCTTT. The rearrangement joins TRBV19 to TRBJ1-1; TRBD1 matches 7 bases. The length of the CDR3 is 15 residues. Germline CDR1 and CDR2: LNHDA and SQIVND (reference sequence). With V trimmed by 5 bases and J by 5 bases, 11 bases remained unmatched.

This clonotype was found a few times. This chain joins TRBV20-1 and TRBJ2-7; a possible D gene is TRBD2 (6 bases). The V gene lost 5 bases and the J gene lost 0 bases, with 14 bases spanning the gap. The germline gives CDR1 DFQATT, CDR2 SNEGSKA (reference sequence). The CDR3 runs 14 residues. In DNA, the CDR3 is TGCAGTGCTCGCGGGACTCTGAGCTCCTACGAGCAGTACTTC. As protein: CSARGTLSSYEQYF.

This clonotype was seen a handful of times. This chain links TRBV5-6 with TRBJ2-5; D gene ambiguous. The V gene's germline CDR1 is SGHDT and CDR2 YYEEEE. V was cut by 0 bases and J by 2 bases, with 11 bases left in between. The CDR3 is 15 amino acids. DNA of the CDR3: TGTGCCAGCAGCTTGGGGGGAACGAGACAAGAGACCCAGTACTTC. Its translation is CASSLGGTRQETQYF.

The chain joins TRBV15 to TRBJ2-3; maybe TRBD2 (6 bases). V lost 0 bases to trimming and J lost 6 bases, with 16 bases between them. CDR3 length: 16 amino acids. From germline, CDR1 is LNHNV and CDR2 YYDKDF (reference sequence). CDR3 nucleotides: TGTGCCACCAGCAGAGATGACGGCGGGAATGCGGATACGCAGTATTTT. Its translation is CATSRDDGGNADTQYF.

This chain uses TRBV27 with TRBJ2-7, with 13 bases aligning to TRBD2. The CDR3 covers 18 residues. Trimming cost V 5 bases and J 3 bases; bases outside gene matches: 13. Germline lookup yields CDR1 MNHEY and CDR2 SMNVEV (reference sequence). In nucleotides, the CDR3 is TGTGCCAGCAGTCAGCGACTAGCGGGAGGCCTTCCTCACTACGAGCAGTACTTC. Amino acid sequence: CASSQRLAGGLPHYEQYF.

The genes are TRBV30 and TRBJ1-1; D remains unclear. Trimming shortened V by 5 bases and J by 4 bases, and 11 bases separated the two germline ends. The CDR3 sequence is 12 residues long. Germline lookup yields CDR1 GTSNPN and CDR2 SVGIG (reference sequence). The CDR3 sequence is CAWGVLGTEAFF. For the CDR3, the DNA is TGTGCCTGGGGGGTTCTGGGCACTGAAGCTTTCTTT.